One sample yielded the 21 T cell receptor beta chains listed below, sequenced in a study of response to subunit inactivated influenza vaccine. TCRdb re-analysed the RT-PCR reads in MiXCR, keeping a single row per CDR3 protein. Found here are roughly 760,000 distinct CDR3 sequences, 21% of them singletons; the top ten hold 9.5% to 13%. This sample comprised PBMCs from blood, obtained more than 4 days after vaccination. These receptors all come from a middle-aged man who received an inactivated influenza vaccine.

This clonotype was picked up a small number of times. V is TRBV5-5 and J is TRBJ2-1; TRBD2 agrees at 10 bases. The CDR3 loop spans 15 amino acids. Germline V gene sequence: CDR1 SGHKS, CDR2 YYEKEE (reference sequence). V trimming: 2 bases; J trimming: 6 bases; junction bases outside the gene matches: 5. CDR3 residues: CASSFLAGVTNEQFF. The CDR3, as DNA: TGTGCCAGCAGCTTCCTAGCGGGGGTCACCAATGAGCAGTTCTTC.

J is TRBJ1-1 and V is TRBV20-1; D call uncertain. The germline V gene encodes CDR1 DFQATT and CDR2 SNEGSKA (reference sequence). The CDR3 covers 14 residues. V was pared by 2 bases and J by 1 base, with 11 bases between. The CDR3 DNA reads TGCAGTGCTAGATTGTGGCAGCGGAACACTGAAGCTTTCTTT. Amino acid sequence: CSARLWQRNTEAFF.

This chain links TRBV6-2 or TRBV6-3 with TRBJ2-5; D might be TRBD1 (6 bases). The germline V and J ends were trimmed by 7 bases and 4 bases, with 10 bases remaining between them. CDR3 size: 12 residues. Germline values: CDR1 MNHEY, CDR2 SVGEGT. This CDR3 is CASNREGETQYF. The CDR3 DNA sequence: TGTGCCAGCAACAGGGAAGGAGAGACCCAGTACTTC.

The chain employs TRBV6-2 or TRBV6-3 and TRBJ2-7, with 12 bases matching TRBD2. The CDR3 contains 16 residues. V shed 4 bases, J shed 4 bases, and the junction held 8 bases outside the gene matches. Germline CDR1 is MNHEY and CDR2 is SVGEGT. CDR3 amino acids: CASSSRGTSGLYEQYF. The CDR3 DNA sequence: TGTGCCAGCAGTTCACGCGGGACTAGCGGGTTGTACGAGCAGTACTTC.

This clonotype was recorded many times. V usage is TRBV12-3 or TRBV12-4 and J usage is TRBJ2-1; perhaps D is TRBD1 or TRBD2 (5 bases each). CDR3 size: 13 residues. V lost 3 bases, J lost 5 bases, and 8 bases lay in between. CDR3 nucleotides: TGTGCCAGCAGTTTGGGGGTGAACAATGAGCAGTTCTTC. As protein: CASSLGVNNEQFF.

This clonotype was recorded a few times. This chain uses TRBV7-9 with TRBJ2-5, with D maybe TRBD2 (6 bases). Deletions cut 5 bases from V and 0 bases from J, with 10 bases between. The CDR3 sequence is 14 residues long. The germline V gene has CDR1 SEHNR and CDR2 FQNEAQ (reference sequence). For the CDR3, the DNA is TGTGCCAGCAGCGCGGGACGCTACCAAGAGACCCAGTACTTC. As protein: CASSAGRYQETQYF. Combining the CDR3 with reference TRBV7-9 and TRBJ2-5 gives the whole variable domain DTGVSQNPRHKITKRGQNVTFRCDPISEHNRLYWYRQTLGQGPEFLTYFQNEAQLEKSRLLSDRFSAERPKGSFSTLEIQRTEQGDSAMYLCASSAGRYQETQYFGPGTRLLVL.

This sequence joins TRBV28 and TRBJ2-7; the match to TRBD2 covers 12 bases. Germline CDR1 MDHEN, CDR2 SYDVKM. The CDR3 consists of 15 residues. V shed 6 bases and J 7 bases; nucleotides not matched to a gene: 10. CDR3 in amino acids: CASRTLAGGRREQYF. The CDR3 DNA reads TGTGCCAGCAGAACCCTAGCGGGAGGGCGTCGGGAGCAGTACTTC.

The CDR3 spells CASSVSGDSPLHF. The CDR3 DNA is TGTGCCAGTAGTGTGTCAGGGGACTCACCCCTCCACTTT. The chain joins TRBV19 to TRBJ1-6; D might be TRBD1 (6 bases). V was shortened by 5 bases and J by 10 bases, with 12 bases between the two germline ends. Per germline, CDR1 LNHDA and CDR2 SQIVND (reference sequence). This CDR3 spans 13 amino acids.

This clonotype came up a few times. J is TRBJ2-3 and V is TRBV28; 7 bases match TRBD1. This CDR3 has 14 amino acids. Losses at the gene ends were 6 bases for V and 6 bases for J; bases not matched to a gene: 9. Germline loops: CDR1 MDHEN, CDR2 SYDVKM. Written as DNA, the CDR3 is TGTGCCAGCAGACCGCCGACAGGGTACGATACGCAGTATTTT. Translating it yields CASRPPTGYDTQYF.

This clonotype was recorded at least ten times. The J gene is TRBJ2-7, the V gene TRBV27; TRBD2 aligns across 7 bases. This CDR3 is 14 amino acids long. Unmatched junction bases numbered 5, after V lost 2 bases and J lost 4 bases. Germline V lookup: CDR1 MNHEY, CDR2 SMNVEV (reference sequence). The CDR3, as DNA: TGTGCCAGCAGTTTACGGCTAGCGGCGTACGAGCAGTACTTC. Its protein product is CASSLRLAAYEQYF.

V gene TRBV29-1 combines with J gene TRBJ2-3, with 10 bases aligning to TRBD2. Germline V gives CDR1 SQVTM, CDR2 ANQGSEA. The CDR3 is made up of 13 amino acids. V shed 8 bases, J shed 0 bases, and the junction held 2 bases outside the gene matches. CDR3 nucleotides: TGCAGCACTAGCGGGACCAGCACAGATACGCAGTATTTT. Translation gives CSTSGTSTDTQYF.

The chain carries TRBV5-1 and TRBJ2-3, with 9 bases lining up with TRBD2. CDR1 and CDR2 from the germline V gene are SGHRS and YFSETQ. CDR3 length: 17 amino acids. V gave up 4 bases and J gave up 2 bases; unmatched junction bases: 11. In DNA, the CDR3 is TGCGCCAGCAGCGTTGGCGAGCGGGGGGCCTACACAGATACGCAGTATTTT. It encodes CASSVGERGAYTDTQYF. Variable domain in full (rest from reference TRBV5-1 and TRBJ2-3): KAGVTQTPRYLIKTRGQQVTLSCSPISGHRSVSWYQQTPGQGLQFLFEYFSETQRNKGNFPGRFSGRQFSNSRSEMNVSTLELGDSALYLCASSVGERGAYTDTQYFGPGTRLTVL.

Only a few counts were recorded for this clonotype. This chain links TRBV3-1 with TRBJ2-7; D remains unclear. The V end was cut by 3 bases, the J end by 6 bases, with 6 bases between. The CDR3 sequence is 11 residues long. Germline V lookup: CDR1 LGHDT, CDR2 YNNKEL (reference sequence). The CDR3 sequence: CASSHGPEQYF. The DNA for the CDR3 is TGTGCCAGCAGCCATGGCCCCGAGCAGTACTTC.

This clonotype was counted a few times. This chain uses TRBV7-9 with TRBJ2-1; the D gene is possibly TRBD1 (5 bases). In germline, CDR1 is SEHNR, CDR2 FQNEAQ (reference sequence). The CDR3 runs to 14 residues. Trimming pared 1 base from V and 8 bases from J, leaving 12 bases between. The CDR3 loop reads CASSLGTGFDEQFF. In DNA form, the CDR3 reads TGTGCCAGCAGCTTAGGAACAGGCTTCGATGAGCAGTTCTTC. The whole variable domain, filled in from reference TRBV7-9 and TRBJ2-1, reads DTGVSQNPRHKITKRGQNVTFRCDPISEHNRLYWYRQTLGQGPEFLTYFQNEAQLEKSRLLSDRFSAERPKGSFSTLEIQRTEQGDSAMYLCASSLGTGFDEQFFGPGTRLTVL.

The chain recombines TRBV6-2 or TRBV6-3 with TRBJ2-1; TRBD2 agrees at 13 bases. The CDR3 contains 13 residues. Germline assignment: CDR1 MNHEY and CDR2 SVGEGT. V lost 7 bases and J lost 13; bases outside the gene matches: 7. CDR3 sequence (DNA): TGTGCCAGCAAGACTAGCGGGGGGTTAACCCAGTTCTTC. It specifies CASKTSGGLTQFF.

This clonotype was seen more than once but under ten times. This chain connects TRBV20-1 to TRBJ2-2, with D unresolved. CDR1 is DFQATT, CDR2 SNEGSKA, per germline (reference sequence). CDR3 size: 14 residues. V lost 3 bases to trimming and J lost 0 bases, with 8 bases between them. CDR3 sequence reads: CSARGNTNTGELFF. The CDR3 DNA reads TGCAGTGCTAGGGGGAACACGAACACCGGGGAGCTGTTTTTT.

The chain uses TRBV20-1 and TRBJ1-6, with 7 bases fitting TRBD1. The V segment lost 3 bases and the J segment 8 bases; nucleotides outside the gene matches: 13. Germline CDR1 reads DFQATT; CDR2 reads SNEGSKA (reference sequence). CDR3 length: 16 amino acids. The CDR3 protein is CSASEGSRGIDSPLHF. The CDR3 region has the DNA TGCAGTGCTAGTGAGGGTTCCAGGGGGATCGATTCACCCCTCCACTTT.

The CDR3 is CASSPAIYSNQPQHF. CDR3 nucleotide sequence: TGTGCCAGCAGTCCGGCGATATATAGCAATCAGCCCCAGCATTTT. V and J are TRBV6-1 and TRBJ1-5; D call uncertain. Germline CDR1 reads MNHNS; CDR2 reads SASEGT. This CDR3 region has 15 residues. The ends were cut back, 5 bases at V and 0 bases at J, with 11 bases in the middle.

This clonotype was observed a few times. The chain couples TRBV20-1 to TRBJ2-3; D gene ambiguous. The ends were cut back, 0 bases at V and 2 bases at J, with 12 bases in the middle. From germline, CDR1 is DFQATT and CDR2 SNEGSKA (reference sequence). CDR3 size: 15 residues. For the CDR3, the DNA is TGCAGTGCTAGAGATCTGGAGCGTCCCACAGATACGCAGTATTTT. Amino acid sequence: CSARDLERPTDTQYF.

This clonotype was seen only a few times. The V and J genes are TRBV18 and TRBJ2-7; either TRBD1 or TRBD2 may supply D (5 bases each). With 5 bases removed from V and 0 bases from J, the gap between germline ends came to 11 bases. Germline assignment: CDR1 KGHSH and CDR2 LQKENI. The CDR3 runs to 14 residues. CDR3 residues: CASSSGRSSYEQYF. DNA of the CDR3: TGTGCCAGCTCATCGGGACGGAGCTCCTACGAGCAGTACTTC.

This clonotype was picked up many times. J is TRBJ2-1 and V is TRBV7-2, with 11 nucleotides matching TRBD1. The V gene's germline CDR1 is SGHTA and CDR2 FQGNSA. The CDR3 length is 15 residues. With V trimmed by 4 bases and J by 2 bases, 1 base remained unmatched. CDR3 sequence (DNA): TGTGCCAGCAGCTCGGGACAGGGGGCCTACAATGAGCAGTTCTTC. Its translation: CASSSGQGAYNEQFF.